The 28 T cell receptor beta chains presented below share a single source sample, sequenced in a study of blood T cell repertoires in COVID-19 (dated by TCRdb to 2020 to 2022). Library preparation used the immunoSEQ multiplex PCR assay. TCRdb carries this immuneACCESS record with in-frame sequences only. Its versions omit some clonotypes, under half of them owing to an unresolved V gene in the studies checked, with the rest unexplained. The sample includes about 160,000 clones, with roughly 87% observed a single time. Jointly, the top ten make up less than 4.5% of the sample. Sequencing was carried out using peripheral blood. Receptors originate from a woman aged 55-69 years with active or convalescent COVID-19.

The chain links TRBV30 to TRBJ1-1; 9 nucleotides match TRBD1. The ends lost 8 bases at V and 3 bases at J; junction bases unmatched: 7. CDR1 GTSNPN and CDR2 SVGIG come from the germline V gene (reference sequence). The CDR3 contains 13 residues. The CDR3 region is CARTGGRDTEAFF. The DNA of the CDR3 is TGTGCCAGAACAGGGGGCCGGGACACTGAAGCTTTCTTT.

CDR3 region: CASSPPGRGGNTEAFF. The CDR3 nucleotides are TGTGCCAGCTCACCACCGGGTAGGGGCGGAAACACTGAAGCTTTCTTT. The chain has TRBV18 and TRBJ1-1; D perhaps matches TRBD1 (5 bases). The CDR3 is made up of 16 amino acids. Germline V gene lookup returns CDR1 KGHSH and CDR2 LQKENI. With 0 bases removed from V and 2 bases from J, the gap between germline ends came to 13 bases.

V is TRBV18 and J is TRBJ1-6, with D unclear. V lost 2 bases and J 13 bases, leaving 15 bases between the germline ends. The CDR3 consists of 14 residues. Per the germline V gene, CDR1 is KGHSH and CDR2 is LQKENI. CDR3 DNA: TGTGCCAGCTCACCAGGGCCCTCCGGGGTTCCCCTCCACTTT. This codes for CASSPGPSGVPLHF.

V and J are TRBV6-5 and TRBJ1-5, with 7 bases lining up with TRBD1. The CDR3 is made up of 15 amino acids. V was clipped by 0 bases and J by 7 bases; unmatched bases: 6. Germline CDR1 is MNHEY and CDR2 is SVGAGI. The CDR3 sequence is CASSYSDRVGQPQHF. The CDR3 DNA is TGTGCCAGCAGTTACTCAGACAGGGTCGGGCAGCCCCAGCATTTT.

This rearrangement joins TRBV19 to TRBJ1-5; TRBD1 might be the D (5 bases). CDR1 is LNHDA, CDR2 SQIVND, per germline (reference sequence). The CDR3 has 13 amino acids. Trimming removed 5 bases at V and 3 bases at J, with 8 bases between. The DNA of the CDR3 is TGTGCCAGTAGTGTACAGGCCAATCAGCCCCAGCATTTT. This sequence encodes CASSVQANQPQHF. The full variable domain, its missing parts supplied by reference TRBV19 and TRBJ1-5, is DGGITQSPKYLFRKEGQNVTLSCEQNLNHDAMYWYRQDPGQGLRLIYYSQIVNDFQKGDIAEGYSVSREKKESFPLTVTSAQKNPTAFYLCASSVQANQPQHFGDGTRLSIL.

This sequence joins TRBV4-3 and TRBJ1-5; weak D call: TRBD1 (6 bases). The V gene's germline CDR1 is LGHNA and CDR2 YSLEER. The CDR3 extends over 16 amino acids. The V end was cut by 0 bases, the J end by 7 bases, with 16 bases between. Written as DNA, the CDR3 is TGCGCCAGCAGCCAAGAATATGGGAGGGGGGTCCAGCCCCAGCATTTT. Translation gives CASSQEYGRGVQPQHF.

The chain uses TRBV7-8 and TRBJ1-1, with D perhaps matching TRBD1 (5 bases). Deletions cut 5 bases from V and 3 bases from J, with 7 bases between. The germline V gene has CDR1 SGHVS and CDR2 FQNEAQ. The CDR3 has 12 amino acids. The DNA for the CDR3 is TGTGCCAGCAGCCCACAGGACACTGAAGCTTTCTTT. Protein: CASSPQDTEAFF.

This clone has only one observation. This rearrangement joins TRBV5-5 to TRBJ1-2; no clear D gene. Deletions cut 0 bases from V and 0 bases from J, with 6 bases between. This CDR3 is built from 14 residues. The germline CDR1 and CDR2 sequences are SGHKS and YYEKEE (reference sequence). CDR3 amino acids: CASSLGTANYGYTF. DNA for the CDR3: TGTGCCAGCAGCTTGGGAACAGCTAACTATGGCTACACCTTC.

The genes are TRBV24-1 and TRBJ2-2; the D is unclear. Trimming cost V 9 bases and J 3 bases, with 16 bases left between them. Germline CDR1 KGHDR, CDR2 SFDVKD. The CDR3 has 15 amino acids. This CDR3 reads CATLFPLFDTGELFF. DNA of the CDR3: TGTGCCACCCTGTTCCCTTTATTCGACACCGGGGAGCTGTTTTTT.

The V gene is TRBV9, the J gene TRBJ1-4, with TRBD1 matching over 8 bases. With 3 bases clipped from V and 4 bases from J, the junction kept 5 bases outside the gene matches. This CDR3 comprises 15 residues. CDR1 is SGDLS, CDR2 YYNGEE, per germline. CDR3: CASSAWGQVNEKLFF. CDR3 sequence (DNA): TGTGCCAGCAGCGCTTGGGGACAGGTTAATGAAAAACTGTTTTTT.

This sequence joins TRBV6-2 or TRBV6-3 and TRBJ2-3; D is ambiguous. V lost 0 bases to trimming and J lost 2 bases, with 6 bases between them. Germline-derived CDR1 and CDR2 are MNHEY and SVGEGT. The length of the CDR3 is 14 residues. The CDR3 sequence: CASSYSQLTDTQYF. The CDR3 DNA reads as TGTGCCAGCAGTTACTCTCAACTCACAGATACGCAGTATTTT.

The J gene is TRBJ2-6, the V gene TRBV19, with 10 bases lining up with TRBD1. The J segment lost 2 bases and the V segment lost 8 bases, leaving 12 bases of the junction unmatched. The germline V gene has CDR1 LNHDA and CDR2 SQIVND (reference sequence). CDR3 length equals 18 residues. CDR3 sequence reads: CASFLSGQGIPGANVLTF. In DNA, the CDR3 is TGTGCCAGTTTTCTATCGGGACAGGGGATACCTGGGGCCAACGTCCTGACTTTC.

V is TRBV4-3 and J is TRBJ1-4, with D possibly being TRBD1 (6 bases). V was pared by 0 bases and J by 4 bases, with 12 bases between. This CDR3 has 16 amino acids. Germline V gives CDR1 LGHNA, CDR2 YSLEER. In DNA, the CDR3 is TGCGCCAGCAGCCAAGATCGTGGACAGATTAATGAAAAACTGTTTTTT. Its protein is CASSQDRGQINEKLFF.

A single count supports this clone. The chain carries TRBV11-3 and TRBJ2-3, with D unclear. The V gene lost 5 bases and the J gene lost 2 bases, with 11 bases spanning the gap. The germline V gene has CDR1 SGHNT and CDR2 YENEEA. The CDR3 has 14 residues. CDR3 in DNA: TGTGCCAGCAGCATACGAGGCCTCACAGATACGCAGTATTTT. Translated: CASSIRGLTDTQYF.

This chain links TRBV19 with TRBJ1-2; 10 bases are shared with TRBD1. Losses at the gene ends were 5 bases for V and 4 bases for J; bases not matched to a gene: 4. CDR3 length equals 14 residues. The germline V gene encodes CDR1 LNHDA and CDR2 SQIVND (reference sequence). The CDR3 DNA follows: TGTGCCAGTAGTGGGGACAGGGGACTCTATGGCTACACCTTC. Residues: CASSGDRGLYGYTF.

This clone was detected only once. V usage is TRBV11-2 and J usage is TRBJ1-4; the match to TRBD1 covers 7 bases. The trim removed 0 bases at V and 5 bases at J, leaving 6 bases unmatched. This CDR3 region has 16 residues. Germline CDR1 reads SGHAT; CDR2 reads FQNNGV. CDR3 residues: CASSLDIGRGNEKLFF. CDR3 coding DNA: TGTGCCAGCAGCTTAGATATAGGCAGGGGGAATGAAAAACTGTTTTTT.

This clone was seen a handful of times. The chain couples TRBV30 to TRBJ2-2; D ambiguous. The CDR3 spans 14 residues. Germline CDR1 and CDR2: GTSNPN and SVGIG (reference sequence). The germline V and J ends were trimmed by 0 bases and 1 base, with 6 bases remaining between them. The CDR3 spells CAWSVQLNTGELFF. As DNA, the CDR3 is TGTGCCTGGAGTGTGCAACTGAACACCGGGGAGCTGTTTTTT.

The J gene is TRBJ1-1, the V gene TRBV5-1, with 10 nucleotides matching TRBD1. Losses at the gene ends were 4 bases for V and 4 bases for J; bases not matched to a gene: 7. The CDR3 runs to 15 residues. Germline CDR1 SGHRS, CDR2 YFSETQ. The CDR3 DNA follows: TGCGCCAGCAGCCCAGGACAGGGGGGTTCCACTGAAGCTTTCTTT. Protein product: CASSPGQGGSTEAFF.

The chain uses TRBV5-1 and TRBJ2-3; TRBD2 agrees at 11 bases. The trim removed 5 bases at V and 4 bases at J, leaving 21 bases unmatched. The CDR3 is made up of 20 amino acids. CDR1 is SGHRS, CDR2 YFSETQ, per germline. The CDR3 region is CASRGYSGLAAFGGSDTQYF. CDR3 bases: TGCGCCAGCAGGGGGTACTCGGGACTAGCGGCATTTGGTGGGTCAGATACGCAGTATTTT.

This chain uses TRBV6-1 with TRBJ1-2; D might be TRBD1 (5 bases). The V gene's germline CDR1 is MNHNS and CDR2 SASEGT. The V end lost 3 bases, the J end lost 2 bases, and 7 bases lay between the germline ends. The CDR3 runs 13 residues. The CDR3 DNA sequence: TGTGCCAGCAGTGACCGACAGAACTATGGCTACACCTTC. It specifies CASSDRQNYGYTF.

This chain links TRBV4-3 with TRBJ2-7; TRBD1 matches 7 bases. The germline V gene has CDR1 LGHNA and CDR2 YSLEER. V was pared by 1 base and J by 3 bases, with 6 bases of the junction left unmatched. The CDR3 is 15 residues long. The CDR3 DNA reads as TGCGCCAGCAGCCAAGCCCGGGACAGCCTCTACGAGCAGTACTTC. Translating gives CASSQARDSLYEQYF.

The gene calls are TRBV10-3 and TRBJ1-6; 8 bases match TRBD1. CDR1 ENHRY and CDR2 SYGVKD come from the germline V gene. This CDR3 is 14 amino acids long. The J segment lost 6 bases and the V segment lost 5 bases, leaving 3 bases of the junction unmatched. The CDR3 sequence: CAISQTGVNSPLHF. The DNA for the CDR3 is TGTGCCATCAGTCAGACAGGGGTTAATTCACCCCTCCACTTT.

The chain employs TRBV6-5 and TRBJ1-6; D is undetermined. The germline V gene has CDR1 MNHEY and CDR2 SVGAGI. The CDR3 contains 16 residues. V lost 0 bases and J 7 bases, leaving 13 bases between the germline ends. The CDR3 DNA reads TGTGCCAGCAGTTACTCCAGACAACCGATCAATTCACCCCTCCACTTT. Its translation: CASSYSRQPINSPLHF.

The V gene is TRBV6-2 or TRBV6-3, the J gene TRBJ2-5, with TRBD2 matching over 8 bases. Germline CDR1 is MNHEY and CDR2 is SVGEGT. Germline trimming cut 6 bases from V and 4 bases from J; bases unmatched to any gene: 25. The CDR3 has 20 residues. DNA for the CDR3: TGTGCCAGCAGCTCTGGACCCCTTACGCGGGGGGTCCGGAGTAGAGAGACCCAGTACTTC. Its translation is CASSSGPLTRGVRSRETQYF.

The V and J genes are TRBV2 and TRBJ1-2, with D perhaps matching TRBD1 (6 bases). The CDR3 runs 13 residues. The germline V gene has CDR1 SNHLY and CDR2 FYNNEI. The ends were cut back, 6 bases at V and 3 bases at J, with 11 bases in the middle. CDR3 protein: CASRGATDYGYTF. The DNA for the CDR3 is TGTGCCAGCAGGGGGGCGACAGACTATGGCTACACCTTC.

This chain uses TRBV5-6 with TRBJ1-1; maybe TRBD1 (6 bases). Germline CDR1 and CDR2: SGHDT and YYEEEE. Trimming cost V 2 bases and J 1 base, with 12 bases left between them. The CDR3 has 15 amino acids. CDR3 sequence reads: CASSLQGVTNTEAFF. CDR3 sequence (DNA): TGTGCCAGCAGCTTACAGGGCGTTACGAACACTGAAGCTTTCTTT.

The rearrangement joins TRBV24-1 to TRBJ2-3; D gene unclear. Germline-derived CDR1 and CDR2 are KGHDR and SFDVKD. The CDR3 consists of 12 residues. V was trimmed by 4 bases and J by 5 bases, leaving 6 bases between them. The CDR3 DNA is TGTGCCACCAGTGACCCCCTAGATACGCAGTATTTT. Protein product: CATSDPLDTQYF.

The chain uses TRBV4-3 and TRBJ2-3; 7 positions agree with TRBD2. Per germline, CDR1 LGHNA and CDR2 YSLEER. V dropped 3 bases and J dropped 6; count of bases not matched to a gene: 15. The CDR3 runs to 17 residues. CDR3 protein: CASSQLSGAGGLDTQYF. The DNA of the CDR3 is TGCGCCAGCAGCCAGCTGAGCGGGGCCGGAGGGTTGGATACGCAGTATTTT.